This TCR beta chain was sequenced in a study of CD8+ T cells in alopecia areata. Across the study: Administration of oral tofacitinib to treated patients was at 5 to 10 mg twice daily.

Punch biopsies of lesional scalp, plus peripheral blood, were taken from alopecia areata patients. Per the germline V gene, CDR1 is MNHEY and CDR2 is SVGAGI. The CDR3 has 12 amino acids. Trimming removed 6 bases at V and 4 bases at J, with 10 bases between. Overall study results and limits: Clonality exceeded that of normal scalp in lesional scalp, most notably in alopecia totalis/universalis. Shared TCR sequences were less clear between patients than in mice, possibly partly from HLA diversity.

cDNA reverse transcribed from extracted RNA served as the sequencing template. The assay was immunoSEQ multiplex PCR, and TCRdb's table has in-frame clones only and misses some. The table includes about 160,000 clones, roughly 50% detected once. A note on this clone: Antigen: not known.

The chain uses TRBV6-5 and TRBJ2-7; D uncertain. This clonotype was sampled from a human donor with alopecia areata. The specimen sequenced was CD4+ T cells sorted from blood. The CDR3 DNA is TGTGCCAGCAGCCAGTCGGGTTACGAGCAGTACTTC. Amino acid sequence: CASSQSGYEQYF.